These 12 T cell receptor beta chains originate from one sample sequenced in a study of T cell repertoires in cytomegalovirus infection. Their specific antigens are unknown. TCRdb reprocessed the reads with MiXCR, giving one entry per CDR3 protein. The data hold about 700,000 distinct CDR3 sequences, with roughly 36% observed a single time. Sequenced here: cultured PBMCs, sampled from culture after CMV antigen stimulation. The source of these receptors is a human donor in good health (CMV status not recorded). Some clones in this sample may be carry-over from other donors' samples.

The J gene is TRBJ2-5, the V gene TRBV19; possible D gene TRBD2, 5 bases. Germline values: CDR1 LNHDA, CDR2 SQIVND (reference sequence). The CDR3 has 13 residues. V was cut by 9 bases and J by 2 bases, with 13 bases left in between. The CDR3: CARPRGRQETQYF. The CDR3 nucleotides read TGTGCCAGGCCCCGGGGTCGTCAAGAGACCCAGTACTTC.

The chain employs TRBV5-6 and TRBJ2-7; 10 bases are a match to TRBD1. CDR1 and CDR2 (germline): SGHDT, YYEEEE. V dropped 3 bases and J dropped 6; count of bases not matched to a gene: 6. The CDR3 runs to 14 residues. The CDR3: CASSWDRGLSEQYF. The CDR3 region has the DNA TGTGCCAGCAGCTGGGACAGGGGCCTCTCCGAGCAGTACTTC.

A few counts support this clonotype. The DNA is omitted, as the CDR3 cannot be located on it reliably, and the CDR3 follows TCRdb's listing. The V call is TRBV7-8, the J call TRBJ2-1. Per the germline V gene, CDR1 is SGHVS and CDR2 is FQNEAQ. The CDR3 is 17 amino acids in total, end residues counted. This CDR3 reads CASSFSTSAVSYNEQFF.

V is TRBV30 and J is TRBJ2-6; unclear D gene. V was pared by 0 bases and J by 2 bases, with 5 bases between. Germline CDR1 reads GTSNPN; CDR2 reads SVGIG (reference sequence). This CDR3 is 14 amino acids long. In DNA form, the CDR3 reads TGTGCCTGGAGTGTACTGACTGGGGCCAACGTCCTGACTTTC. Translating it yields CAWSVLTGANVLTF.

V gene TRBV11-2 combines with J gene TRBJ2-1; weak D call: TRBD2 (5 bases). Germline V gives CDR1 SGHAT, CDR2 FQNNGV. V was trimmed by 1 base and J by 8 bases, leaving 18 bases between them. This CDR3 is 16 amino acids long. CDR3 sequence: CASSLGGRGIRHEQFF. As DNA, the CDR3 is TGTGCCAGCAGCTTAGGGGGTCGGGGAATTAGGCATGAGCAGTTCTTC.

This clonotype was observed a few times. The chain is built from TRBV6-5 and TRBJ1-1; D is undetermined. Trimming cost V 0 bases and J 4 bases, with 12 bases left between them. CDR1 is MNHEY and CDR2 is SVGAGI in the germline V gene. CDR3 length: 15 amino acids. The CDR3 bases are TGTGCCAGCAGTTACTCACTTGGGCTGGGCACTGAAGCTTTCTTT. This translates into CASSYSLGLGTEAFF.

This clonotype was seen once. The chain joins TRBV29-1 to TRBJ2-7; D may correspond to TRBD1 or TRBD2 (5 bases each). Trimming took off 3 bases at V and 7 bases at J, with 13 bases between the two ends. The CDR3 spans 12 residues. Germline V lookup: CDR1 SQVTM, CDR2 ANQGSEA. The CDR3 DNA follows: TGCAGCGTTGAGTACGGGGCTTTGGAGCAGTACTTC. Protein sequence: CSVEYGALEQYF.

The chain uses TRBV12-3 or TRBV12-4 and TRBJ1-4; 8 bases map to TRBD1. After removal of 1 base from V and 5 bases from J, the junction contained 6 bases not matched to a gene. CDR3 length equals 16 residues. The CDR3 loop reads CASSLVGTGQNEKLFF. The CDR3 DNA reads TGTGCCAGCAGTTTAGTAGGGACAGGACAGAATGAAAAACTGTTTTTT.

This clonotype showed up just a few times. The rearrangement joins TRBV24-1 to TRBJ1-2; D is unclear. Germline V lookup: CDR1 KGHDR, CDR2 SFDVKD. V dropped 4 bases and J dropped 8 bases, with 7 bases sitting between them. This CDR3 has 11 residues. Here the CDR3 DNA reads TGTGCCACCAGTGACCCAAGAGGCTACACCTTC. Its protein product is CATSDPRGYTF.

The chain is built from TRBV10-3 and TRBJ2-5; no definite D call. The CDR3 sequence is 15 residues long. CDR1 and CDR2 from the germline V gene are ENHRY and SYGVKD. The V end lost 3 bases, the J end lost 3 bases, and 14 bases lay between the germline ends. The CDR3 region has the DNA TGTGCCATCAGTGACGCGAACAATGGAGAAGAGACCCAGTACTTC. Translation: CAISDANNGEETQYF.

The gene calls are TRBV4-3 and TRBJ1-2, with D unclear. Trimming stripped 0 bases from V and 3 bases from J, with 11 bases between. Germline V gene data show CDR1 as LGHNA and CDR2 as YSLEER. CDR3 size: 15 residues. Here the CDR3 DNA reads TGCGCCAGCAGCCAAGATGGGAACGTTGACTATGGCTACACCTTC. This codes for CASSQDGNVDYGYTF.

This chain joins TRBV9 and TRBJ1-4, with 9 bases lining up with TRBD1. The CDR3 extends over 17 amino acids. Per the germline V gene, CDR1 is SGDLS and CDR2 is YYNGEE. Trimming at V came to 4 bases and at J to 5 bases, leaving 12 bases not matched to a gene. The CDR3 region has the DNA TGTGCCAGCAGCCCCCGACAGGGGGGCCCAGCAAATGAAAAACTGTTTTTT. Its translation is CASSPRQGGPANEKLFF.